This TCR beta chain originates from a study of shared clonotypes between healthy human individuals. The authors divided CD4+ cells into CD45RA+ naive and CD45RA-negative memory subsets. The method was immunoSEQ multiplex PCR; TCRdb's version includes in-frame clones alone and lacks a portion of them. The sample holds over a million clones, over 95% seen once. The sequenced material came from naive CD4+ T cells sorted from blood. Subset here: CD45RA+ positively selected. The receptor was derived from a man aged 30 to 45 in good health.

The CDR3 DNA reads as TGTGCCAGCAGTTACCGTCGGACGGAATTGAACACTGAAGCTTTCTTT. Amino acids: CASSYRRTELNTEAFF. The chain combines TRBV6-5 with TRBJ1-1; unclear D gene. This CDR3 region has 16 residues. The V end lost 2 bases, the J end lost 0 bases, and 13 bases lay between the germline ends. Germline V CDR1 and CDR2: MNHEY, SVGAGI.